This T cell receptor beta chain is from a study of cytomegalovirus exposure and HLA in healthy donors. Study-level background: An analysis done earlier identified more than 90 million unique TCR beta sequences from about 179 million T cells. Study-level results: With later analysis, a missense DCLRE1C variant became linked to TCR beta V- and J-gene trimming.

PCR amplification relied on 60 Vbeta primers (plus 13 Jbeta primers). Assay: immunoSEQ multiplex PCR; the TCRdb copy retains only in-frame clones and omits some. The table records some 120,000 clones, 75% to 85% of them present only once. There were likely unrecorded immune exposures, though donors were nominally healthy when sampled. A note on this clone: The antigen is unknown.

Sequencing input: PBMCs. The sequence came from a woman aged 45-65 years in good health and CMV-seropositive.

Here the CDR3 reads CASTLARVYGYTF. The DNA for the CDR3 is TGTGCCAGCACCCTAGCTCGGGTCTATGGCTACACCTTC. V is TRBV6-6 and J is TRBJ1-2; no reliable D call. V lost 7 bases to trimming and J lost 4 bases, with 13 bases between them. This CDR3 is 13 amino acids long. Looked up from germline, CDR1 is MNHNY and CDR2 is SVGAGI (reference sequence).